This T cell receptor gamma chain was captured in a study of gamma-delta chains in newborns, infants, children (dated by TCRdb to 2018 to 2020). Context from the whole study: According to the title of the study, polyclonal expansion of innate gammadelta T cells immediately after birth is driven by microbial exposure. The study examined the way microbial exposure affected innate gammadelta T cell populations in human newborns right after birth.

Inclusive of the bounding cysteine and phenylalanine, the CDR3 is 13 residues long. Of all the DNA, just the CDR3 is kept, 39 bases in frame from base 1. CDR1 GITISATS and CDR2 ISYDGTV were looked up in the germline V gene (reference sequence). In its sample, this clone was seen a few times. The antigen this receptor binds is unknown. Given a much more abundant clone one base away, this may be a read error. Sequencing used an Illumina MiSeq. Clones were re-identified by TCRdb from the public reads with CATT, and rows with the same DNA were merged. The sample includes approximately 700 gamma-chain clones, with around 1.5% observed a single time. The ten largest clones capture roughly a fifth of the sample.

The chain employs TRGV9 and TRGJ1 or TRGJ2. The material sequenced was blood. This receptor was identified in a child who was a newborn, infant or young child, either healthy, febrile or measles-vaccinated (not recorded which). CDR3 reads: CALWEVPYYKKLF. The sequenced DNA is TGTGCCCTGTGGGAGGTCCCTTATTATAAGAAACTCTTT.